The rows below give T cell receptor beta chains drawn from one sample of a study of cytomegalovirus exposure and HLA in healthy donors. Generated by immunoSEQ multiplex PCR, the TCRdb table keeps only in-frame clones and is missing some. The sample carries some 45,000 clones, 50% recorded once. Source material: PBMCs. These receptors all stem from a human donor in good health. Each CDR3 is given with its conserved first and last residue. The D gene is left open where the match is weak. Not all rows give a size; the values are once, few, many and, for expanded clones, a class.

clone_size	j_call	v_call	d_call	cdr3_aa	cdr3_nt
few	TRBJ2-7	TRBV5-4	.	CASSTTGSSGYEQYF	TGTGCCAGCAGCACAACAGGGTCCTCGGGATACGAGCAGTACTTC
.	TRBJ2-7	TRBV7-8	TRBD1	CASSLLQGPLYEQYF	TGTGCCAGCAGCTTACTACAGGGGCCTCTCTACGAGCAGTACTTC
few	TRBJ2-1	TRBV5-1	.	CASSLAVSYNEQFF	TGCGCCAGCAGCTTGGCGGTGTCATACAATGAGCAGTTCTTC
.	TRBJ1-4	TRBV18	TRBD1	CASSHGQGNTNGEKLFF	TGTGCCAGCTCACACGGACAGGGGAACACCAACGGGGAAAAACTGTTTTTT
.	TRBJ2-7	TRBV19	.	CASSSSAGSYEQYF	TGTGCCAGTAGTTCCTCCGCGGGGTCCTACGAGCAGTACTTC
few	TRBJ1-4	TRBV6-5	.	CASSYPSTNEKLFF	TGTGCCAGCAGTTACCCGTCAACTAATGAAAAACTGTTTTTT
.	TRBJ2-3	TRBV7-2	.	CASSRRPRESAGDTQYF	TGTGCCAGCAGCCGGAGGCCCCGGGAATCGGCTGGAGATACGCAGTATTTT
few	TRBJ2-1	TRBV7-3	.	CASSLGGNYNEQFF	TGTGCCAGCAGCTTAGGAGGGAACTACAATGAGCAGTTCTTC
.	TRBJ2-1	TRBV11-3	.	CASSLRRGPYNEQFF	TGTGCCAGCAGCTTAAGGAGGGGCCCCTACAATGAGCAGTTCTTC
.	TRBJ2-2	TRBV11-2	.	CASSPGSGNTGELFF	TGTGCCAGCAGCCCCGGTAGCGGGAACACCGGGGAGCTGTTTTTT
.	TRBJ2-7	TRBV7-2	.	CASSFVRFEQYF	TGTGCCAGCAGCTTCGTACGGTTTGAGCAGTACTTC
few	TRBJ1-4	TRBV15	.	CATSGNTGFGEKLFF	TGTGCCACCAGCGGAAATACAGGGTTCGGGGAAAAACTGTTTTTT
few	TRBJ1-3	TRBV6-1	TRBD1	CASSSRDRGGNTIYF	TGTGCCAGCAGTTCTCGAGACAGGGGAGGAAACACCATATATTTT
.	TRBJ2-3	TRBV11-2	.	CASSAERTTDTQYF	TGTGCCAGCAGCGCAGAGCGGACCACAGATACGCAGTATTTT
once	TRBJ2-4	TRBV14	TRBD1	CASTKLPGQGRRVAKNIQYF	TGTGCCAGCACCAAACTACCGGGACAGGGGCGTCGAGTAGCCAAAAACATTCAGTACTTC
.	TRBJ2-7	TRBV15	.	CATSRLQGSNEQYF	TGTGCCACCAGCAGATTACAGGGTAGCAACGAGCAGTACTTC
.	TRBJ2-3	TRBV11-2	TRBD2	CASSIDRTRDTQYF	TGTGCCAGCAGCATCGACCGGACTAGAGATACGCAGTATTTT
.	TRBJ2-5	TRBV28	TRBD1	CASSLDRGRVETQYF	TGTGCCAGCAGTTTGGACAGGGGGCGCGTAGAGACCCAGTACTTC
.	TRBJ1-4	TRBV19	.	CASSARGALVATNEKLFF	TGTGCCAGTAGTGCCAGGGGAGCTCTTGTTGCAACTAATGAAAAACTGTTTTTT
.	TRBJ2-7	TRBV5-8	.	CASSFVTAEPLHEQYF	TGTGCCAGCAGCTTTGTAACTGCCGAGCCCCTCCACGAGCAGTACTTC
.	TRBJ1-1	TRBV7-3	TRBD1	CASSLKSGGGGLSTEAFF	TGTGCCAGCAGCTTAAAGTCGGGTGGAGGGGGCTTAAGCACTGAAGCTTTCTTT
.	TRBJ1-1	TRBV7-9	TRBD1	CASSLRTGSIPEAFF	TGTGCCAGCAGCTTACGGACAGGGTCGATCCCTGAAGCTTTCTTT
.	TRBJ2-3	TRBV7-6	TRBD2	CASSLLAGGPSDTQYF	TGTGCCAGCAGCTTACTAGCGGGAGGGCCCTCAGATACGCAGTATTTT
.	TRBJ1-1	TRBV5-1	.	CASSLGPGGTEAFF	TGCGCCAGCAGCTTGGGACCGGGAGGCACTGAAGCTTTCTTT
.	TRBJ1-2	TRBV12-2	.	CASRLAHEDRGRRGYGYTF	TGTGCAAGTCGCTTAGCGCATGAGGACAGGGGGCGCAGAGGCTATGGCTACACCTTC
.	TRBJ1-2	TRBV6-5	TRBD1	CASSYGTGLYGYTF	TGTGCCAGCAGTTACGGGACAGGGCTCTATGGCTACACCTTC
few	TRBJ2-7	TRBV6-5	TRBD2	CASSVTSGLSYEQYF	TGTGCCAGCAGTGTGACTAGCGGCCTTTCCTACGAGCAGTACTTC
few	TRBJ2-7	TRBV4-3	TRBD1	CASSYGTGGSEQYF	TGCGCCAGCAGCTATGGGACAGGGGGTTCCGAGCAGTACTTC
.	TRBJ1-2	TRBV30	.	CAWSAFGGGGNYGYTF	TGTGCCTGGAGTGCCTTCGGGGGAGGGGGTAACTATGGCTACACCTTC
.	TRBJ1-3	TRBV7-6	.	CASSKGTFSGNTIYF	TGTGCCAGCAGCAAGGGGACATTCTCTGGAAACACCATATATTTT
few	TRBJ2-6	TRBV4-3	TRBD1	CASSQDKAGTATRSGANVLTF	TGCGCCAGCAGCCAAGATAAGGCTGGGACAGCTACTCGCTCTGGGGCCAACGTCCTGACTTTC
.	TRBJ1-5	TRBV4-3	.	CASSQEWSGSQPQHF	TGCGCCAGCAGCCAAGAGTGGTCGGGGAGTCAGCCCCAGCATTTT
.	TRBJ2-2	TRBV29-1	.	CSVTGPGANTGELFF	TGCAGCGTTACTGGACCGGGAGCGAACACCGGGGAGCTGTTTTTT
.	TRBJ2-3	TRBV5-1	TRBD2	CASSFTGTSAADTQYF	TGCGCCAGCAGCTTTACCGGGACTAGCGCCGCAGATACGCAGTATTTT
.	TRBJ1-3	TRBV6-5	.	CASSYDSSGNTIYF	TGTGCCAGCAGCTACGATAGCTCTGGAAACACCATATATTTT
few	TRBJ2-7	TRBV29-1	.	CSVVRSYEQYF	TGCAGCGTTGTTCGGTCCTACGAGCAGTACTTC
once	TRBJ1-2	TRBV6-5	TRBD1	CASSYGPGTGAGGYTF	TGTGCCAGCAGTTACGGCCCCGGGACAGGTGCTGGAGGCTACACCTTC
.	TRBJ1-2	TRBV29-1	.	CSVEEAGARGYTF	TGCAGCGTTGAAGAGGCGGGGGCGCGAGGCTACACCTTC
.	TRBJ1-2	TRBV29-1	.	CSVEDPYRVAADGYTF	TGCAGCGTTGAAGATCCCTACAGGGTTGCTGCGGACGGCTACACCTTC
.	TRBJ2-7	TRBV7-9	.	CASSPRAGGPTYEQYF	TGTGCCAGCAGCCCTCGTGCGGGCGGACCAACCTACGAGCAGTACTTC
.	TRBJ1-3	TRBV7-9	.	CATEGANGNTIYF	TGTGCCACCGAGGGCGCGAACGGAAACACCATATATTTT
.	TRBJ2-2	TRBV19	TRBD1	CASSDRGGLFF	TGTGCCAGTAGTGACAGGGGTGGGCTGTTTTTT
few	TRBJ1-6	TRBV4-2	TRBD1	CASSQDGGTGRNSPLHF	TGTGCCAGCAGCCAAGACGGGGGGACAGGGAGAAATTCACCCCTCCACTTT
few	TRBJ2-7	TRBV7-2	.	CASSGYGGEQYF	TGTGCCAGCAGCGGATACGGGGGAGAGCAGTACTTC
few	TRBJ2-7	TRBV5-1	TRBD1	CASSIRGEQYF	TGCGCCAGCAGTATCAGGGGGGAGCAGTACTTC
.	TRBJ1-4	TRBV6-6	TRBD1	CASSSRTGKEKLFF	TGTGCCAGCAGCTCAAGGACAGGGAAGGAAAAACTGTTTTTT
.	TRBJ2-1	TRBV7-9	.	CASTPNEQFF	TGTGCCAGCACCCCGAATGAGCAGTTCTTC
.	TRBJ2-1	TRBV6-6	TRBD2	CASSYSTGGPENEQFF	TGTGCCAGCAGTTACTCAACGGGAGGGCCAGAAAATGAGCAGTTCTTC
.	TRBJ2-1	TRBV28	TRBD2	CASSQGRGGFYNEQFF	TGTGCCAGCAGTCAGGGGCGGGGGGGGTTTTACAATGAGCAGTTCTTC
.	TRBJ1-4	TRBV4-2	.	CASSYGGTNEKLFF	TGTGCCAGCAGCTACGGGGGAACTAATGAAAAACTGTTTTTT
.	TRBJ1-2	TRBV4-1	TRBD1	CASSQDPQGKYGYTF	TGCGCCAGCAGCCAAGACCCACAGGGGAAGTATGGCTACACCTTC
.	TRBJ1-6	TRBV7-9	.	CASSPPGGGSNSPLHF	TGTGCCAGCAGCCCCCCCGGGGGAGGAAGTAATTCACCCCTCCACTTT
.	TRBJ1-1	TRBV7-6	.	CASSGTGDANTEAFF	TGTGCCAGCAGCGGAACGGGGGATGCGAACACTGAAGCTTTCTTT
.	TRBJ1-2	TRBV7-8	.	CASSTQRDRSSYGYTF	TGTGCCAGCAGCACGCAGCGAGACAGGTCCAGCTATGGCTACACCTTC
.	TRBJ2-7	TRBV9	TRBD2	CASRASPSGRRDEQYF	TGTGCCAGCAGGGCCAGCCCTAGCGGGCGCCGGGACGAGCAGTACTTC
.	TRBJ2-7	TRBV29-1	.	CSVESDGGEQYF	TGCAGCGTTGAGTCAGACGGGGGCGAGCAGTACTTC
few	TRBJ2-5	TRBV14	.	CASSQAPPRTQYF	TGTGCCAGCAGCCAAGCCCCCCCTAGGACCCAGTACTTC